This entry lists 24 T cell receptor beta chains sequenced from one sample in a study of CD8 T cells in ankylosing spondylitis. TCRdb fed the 5' RACE reads into MiXCR, producing one record per CDR3 protein. Of approximately 110,000 distinct CDR3 sequences listed, less than 25% are singletons. The material sequenced was synovial fluid, either unsorted or a sorted T cell fraction (not recorded which). Every receptor here comes from a male donor with ankylosing spondylitis.

This clonotype was detected a few times. This CDR3 reads CASSALAGGRTDTQYF. CDR3 DNA sequence: TGTGCCAGCAGCGCATTAGCGGGAGGGCGGACAGATACGCAGTATTTT. J is TRBJ2-3 and V is TRBV9; 11 nucleotides agree with TRBD2. CDR3 length: 16 residues. The V and J ends lost 3 bases and 3 bases, in that order; junction bases with no gene match: 6. Germline lookup yields CDR1 SGDLS and CDR2 YYNGEE.

The chain is built from TRBV7-6 and TRBJ2-1; 10 nucleotides agree with TRBD2. The trim removed 6 bases at V and 8 bases at J, leaving 7 bases unmatched. This CDR3 is built from 14 residues. The germline gives CDR1 SGHVS, CDR2 FNYEAQ. In DNA, the CDR3 is TGTGCCAGCAGAAAAACTACTAGCGGGGATGAGCAGTTCTTC. The encoded protein is CASRKTTSGDEQFF.

This clonotype was counted at least ten times. The rearrangement uses TRBV7-9 and TRBJ2-1, with TRBD1 identical over 7 bases. Germline V gene sequence: CDR1 SEHNR, CDR2 FQNEAQ (reference sequence). The J segment lost 4 bases and the V segment lost 5 bases, leaving 2 bases of the junction unmatched. The CDR3 contains 13 residues. DNA of the CDR3: TGTGCCAGCAGCCAGGGACAGTACAATGAGCAGTTCTTC. Translation: CASSQGQYNEQFF.

There are many counts of this clonotype. V gene TRBV11-2 combines with J gene TRBJ1-1, with TRBD1 matching 8 bases. The V gene end was trimmed by 2 bases and the J gene end by 6 bases; junction bases not matched to a gene: 17. CDR1 is SGHAT and CDR2 is FQNNGV in the germline V gene. CDR3 size: 18 residues. CDR3 sequence: CASSLSPTGVGLEAEAFF. CDR3 coding DNA: TGTGCCAGCAGCTTATCCCCGACAGGGGTTGGCCTAGAGGCTGAAGCTTTCTTT.

The chain carries TRBV20-1 and TRBJ2-7; TRBD2 might be the D (5 bases). The CDR3 runs to 17 residues. Germline lookup yields CDR1 DFQATT and CDR2 SNEGSKA (reference sequence). The V end lost 0 bases, the J end lost 3 bases, and 21 bases lay between the germline ends. CDR3 protein: CSARDHLNEGTHYEQYF. The CDR3 DNA reads TGCAGTGCTAGAGATCACCTCAATGAGGGTACGCACTACGAGCAGTACTTC.

The V and J genes are TRBV28 and TRBJ2-7; 10 nucleotides match TRBD2. CDR1 is MDHEN and CDR2 is SYDVKM in the germline V gene. The CDR3 is 14 amino acids. Trimming at V came to 5 bases and at J to 3 bases, leaving 4 bases not matched to a gene. Here the CDR3 reads CASSTSGNHYEQYF. The DNA for the CDR3 is TGTGCCAGCAGTACTAGCGGGAATCACTACGAGCAGTACTTC.

The V call is TRBV20-1, the J call TRBJ2-5, with D perhaps given as TRBD1 or TRBD2 (7 bases each). Germline V gene data show CDR1 as DFQATT and CDR2 as SNEGSKA (reference sequence). V was cut by 2 bases and J by 5 bases, with 18 bases left in between. CDR3 size: 15 residues. Written as DNA, the CDR3 is TGCAGTGCTAGAAACCCGAGACAGGGAGGGGAGACCCAGTACTTC. It codes for CSARNPRQGGETQYF.

This chain joins TRBV7-2 and TRBJ2-1; 8 bases fit TRBD2. V lost 7 bases, J lost 8 bases, and 13 bases stayed unmatched. Germline loops: CDR1 SGHTA, CDR2 FQGNSA. The CDR3 is made up of 15 amino acids. The CDR3 loop reads CASTPPGGRRDEQFF. CDR3 nucleotide sequence: TGTGCCAGCACCCCACCTGGCGGGAGGCGGGATGAGCAGTTCTTC.

The sample holds many counts of this clonotype. CDR3 loop: CASSFKGAEEETQYF. The CDR3 DNA follows: TGTGCCAGCAGTTTTAAGGGGGCGGAGGAAGAGACCCAGTACTTC. The V and J genes are TRBV27 and TRBJ2-5; 7 bases match TRBD1. The junction had 7 bases not matched to a gene; V was cut back by 3 bases and J by 3 bases. The CDR3 covers 15 residues. Germline V gene sequence: CDR1 MNHEY, CDR2 SMNVEV (reference sequence).

The V gene is TRBV12-3 or TRBV12-4, the J gene TRBJ2-1, with a possible D match to TRBD2 (5 bases). CDR3 length: 13 residues. Trimming stripped 5 bases from V and 9 bases from J, with 14 bases between. This CDR3 is CASSPFGGVEQFF. CDR3 coding DNA: TGTGCCAGCAGTCCCTTTGGAGGAGTTGAGCAGTTCTTC.

This clonotype was detected a few times. The chain recombines TRBV13 with TRBJ1-1; D is possibly TRBD1 (5 bases). The CDR3 extends over 16 amino acids. V was shortened by 6 bases and J by 0 bases, with 17 bases between the two germline ends. The V gene's germline CDR1 is PRHDT and CDR2 FYEKMQ (reference sequence). CDR3 sequence (DNA): TGTGCCAGCAGGCCCGTTGGCGGGGCTATGAACACTGAAGCTTTCTTT. Amino acids: CASRPVGGAMNTEAFF.

This clonotype was observed a few times. CDR3 bases: TGTGCCAGCAGCTTACAGGGAGCCCAGCATTTT. Residues: CASSLQGAQHF. The chain carries TRBV7-9 and TRBJ1-5; weak D call: TRBD1 (5 bases). V was clipped by 2 bases and J by 11 bases, with 7 bases between them. The germline gives CDR1 SEHNR, CDR2 FQNEAQ (reference sequence). The CDR3 is 11 amino acids. Full variable domain (rest looked up from reference TRBV7-9 and TRBJ1-5): DTGVSQNPRHKITKRGQNVTFRCDPISEHNRLYWYRQTLGQGPEFLTYFQNEAQLEKSRLLSDRFSAERPKGSFSTLEIQRTEQGDSAMYLCASSLQGAQHFGDGTRLSIL.

This clonotype was detected only a few times. The V gene is TRBV14, the J gene TRBJ1-5; D ambiguous. Trimming removed 1 base from V and 9 bases from J, with 7 bases in between. Germline V gene data show CDR1 as SGHDN and CDR2 as FVKESK. The CDR3 extends over 12 amino acids. The CDR3 region has the DNA TGTGCCAGCAGCCAAGGGCAAAGGCCCCAGCATTTT. This encodes CASSQGQRPQHF.

This clonotype was counted a few times. CDR3 residues: CASSDYYGGETQYF. The DNA for the CDR3 is TGTGCCAGCAGTGACTATTACGGCGGGGAGACCCAGTACTTC. This sequence joins TRBV2 and TRBJ2-5; weak D call: TRBD2 (5 bases). The ends were cut back, 3 bases at V and 5 bases at J, with 13 bases in the middle. Germline V CDR1 and CDR2: SNHLY, FYNNEI. The CDR3 loop spans 14 amino acids.

V and J are TRBV7-8 and TRBJ1-2, with 9 bases aligning to TRBD1. Germline V lookup: CDR1 SGHVS, CDR2 FQNEAQ. V gave up 5 bases and J gave up 6 bases; unmatched junction bases: 7. There are 14 residues in the CDR3. This chain's CDR3 is CASSIHRDRDGYTF. The CDR3 coding sequence is TGTGCCAGCAGCATACACCGGGACAGGGATGGCTACACCTTC.

A few counts support this clonotype. V usage is TRBV20-1 and J usage is TRBJ2-7, with 7 bases identical to TRBD1. Germline V gene sequence: CDR1 DFQATT, CDR2 SNEGSKA (reference sequence). The CDR3 is 13 amino acids. Unmatched junction bases numbered 6, after V lost 6 bases and J lost 1 base. CDR3 bases: TGCAGTGCCCGACAGGGCGGGTCCTACGAGCAGTACTTC. Amino acid sequence: CSARQGGSYEQYF.

This clonotype was detected a few times. This chain connects TRBV21-1 to TRBJ2-1; TRBD2 is taken as the D call from the table, unchecked against the DNA. TRBV21-1 is deemed a pseudogene. This CDR3 region has 17 residues. The CDR3 nucleotides are TGTGCCAGCAGCCGAAACTGGAGGGCCATCTACTACAATGAGCAGTTCTTC. It encodes CASSRNWRAIYYNEQFF.

This clonotype appeared many times. This chain joins TRBV30 and TRBJ1-4; D is perhaps TRBD1 (5 bases). This CDR3 region has 16 residues. From germline, CDR1 is GTSNPN and CDR2 SVGIG (reference sequence). Trimming removed 1 base from V and 8 bases from J, with 20 bases in between. The CDR3 sequence is CAWSGLPGAGREKLFF. In nucleotides, the CDR3 is TGTGCCTGGAGTGGCCTTCCCGGGGCCGGACGGGAAAAACTGTTTTTT.

This clonotype was detected once. Its ends do not fully match the called genes, so a read error is possible. This chain links TRBV4-2 with TRBJ2-1; D gene ambiguous. Looked up from germline, CDR1 is LGHNA and CDR2 is YNFKEQ. This CDR3 has 11 amino acids. The CDR3 DNA follows: TGTGCCAGCGGCCAAGATCTTGAGCAGTTCTTC. Amino acid sequence: CASGQDLEQFF.

There are a few counts of this clonotype. CDR3 protein: CAWETGELFF. CDR3 nucleotide sequence: TGTGCCTGGGAAACCGGGGAGCTGTTTTTT. The J gene is TRBJ2-2, the V gene TRBV30; D gene uncertain. CDR1 and CDR2 from the germline V gene are GTSNPN and SVGIG (reference sequence). The length of the CDR3 is 10 residues. Deletions cut 5 bases from V and 5 bases from J, with 3 bases between.

This clonotype has at least ten counts. The rearrangement joins TRBV7-9 to TRBJ2-5; D is unresolved. Per the germline V gene, CDR1 is SEHNR and CDR2 is FQNEAQ (reference sequence). The CDR3 has 13 amino acids. V dropped 5 bases and J dropped 1 base, with 8 bases sitting between them. In DNA form, the CDR3 reads TGTGCCAGCAGCATGGATTTCCAAGAGACCCAGTACTTC. Amino acids: CASSMDFQETQYF.

This clonotype has only a few counts. The chain couples TRBV20-1 to TRBJ2-2; TRBD1 aligns across 11 bases. CDR1 is DFQATT and CDR2 is SNEGSKA in the germline V gene (reference sequence). The CDR3 spans 14 residues. Trimming removed 4 bases from V and 3 bases from J; junction bases left unmatched: 1. The CDR3 spells CSAKGQGDTGELFF. CDR3 in DNA: TGCAGTGCTAAGGGACAGGGGGACACCGGGGAGCTGTTTTTT.

This clonotype was recorded a few times. DNA for the CDR3: TGTGCCAGCAGCCAAGATTCAGGTTTGAGCTCCTACAATGAGCAGTTCTTC. Translated: CASSQDSGLSSYNEQFF. The chain combines TRBV3-1 with TRBJ2-1; D is unclear. With 0 bases removed from V and 0 bases from J, the gap between germline ends came to 12 bases. The CDR3 has 17 amino acids. Germline values: CDR1 LGHDT, CDR2 YNNKEL (reference sequence).

The chain carries TRBV29-1 and TRBJ2-1, with D unresolved. The V end lost 6 bases, the J end lost 1 base, and 19 bases lay between the germline ends. CDR3 length: 16 residues. Germline CDR1 and CDR2: SQVTM and ANQGSEA. CDR3 in amino acids: CSVPPPQIASYNEQFF. The CDR3 DNA reads as TGCAGCGTCCCTCCGCCCCAGATTGCGTCCTACAATGAGCAGTTCTTC.